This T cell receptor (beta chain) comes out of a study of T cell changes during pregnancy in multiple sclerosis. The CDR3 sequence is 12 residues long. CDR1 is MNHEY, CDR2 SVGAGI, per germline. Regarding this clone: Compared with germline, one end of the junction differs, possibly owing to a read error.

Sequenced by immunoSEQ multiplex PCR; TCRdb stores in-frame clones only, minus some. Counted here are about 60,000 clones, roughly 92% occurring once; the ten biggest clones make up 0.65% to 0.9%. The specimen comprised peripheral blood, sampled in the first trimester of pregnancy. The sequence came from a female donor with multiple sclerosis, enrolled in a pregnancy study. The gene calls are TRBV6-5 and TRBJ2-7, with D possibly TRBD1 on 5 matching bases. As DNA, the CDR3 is TGTGCCAGCAGCCGGCCAAGGGGCATCCCCGCCTTC. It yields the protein CASSRPRGIPAF.